The sample holds many counts of the clone carrying this T cell receptor beta chain. The antigen is unknown. The data were taken from a study of molecular identifiers for immune sequencing clone quantification. Regarding the study as a whole: Clones that had above 20 RNA copies took up over 99% of effector molecules but under 1% in naive cells.

This CDR3 comprises 11 residues. CDR1 is SGHDT, CDR2 YYEEEE, per germline. The V end lost 6 bases, the J end lost 13 bases, and 14 bases lay between the germline ends. TCRdb called the PCR reads again in MiXCR, with one record for every CDR3 protein. Of about 510,000 distinct CDR3 sequences in the sample, around 23% were seen once. Specimen: naive CD8+ T cells from blood, with Jurkat cell RNA spiked in. Subset denoted: FACS-sorted CD8+CD4-CCR7+CD45RA+ naive T cells. This sequence was found in a human donor in good health. Some libraries in this study had Jurkat cell RNA spiked in. The rearrangement uses TRBV5-6 and TRBJ1-3; tentatively, D is TRBD1 (5 bases). This chain's CDR3 is CASTSGTKIYF. DNA for the CDR3: TGTGCCAGCACCTCCGGGACGAAGATATATTTT.